These T cell receptor beta chains were read from a single sample in a study of blood T cell repertoires in COVID-19. Sequencing was performed with immunoSEQ multiplex PCR; in TCRdb, only in-frame clones are kept and a portion is missing. The table has some 72,000 clones, roughly 89% seen once. Sequencing was done on a sample of peripheral blood. These receptors originate from a man between 45 and 60 years old with active COVID-19. Each CDR3 is given with its conserved first and last residue. D genes are given only for firm matches. Expanded clones get a size class; other rows say once, few or many, or leave the size out.

J	D	length	size	V	CDR3	DNA
TRBJ2-7	TRBD1	18	NA	TRBV28	CASSLFPLDRVSSYEQYF	TGTGCCAGCAGTTTATTCCCCCTCGACAGGGTGAGTAGCTACGAGCAGTACTTC
TRBJ1-1	NA	13	NA	TRBV6-5	CASSYWGGTEAFF	TGTGCCAGCAGTTACTGGGGGGGCACTGAAGCTTTCTTT
TRBJ1-1	NA	16	NA	TRBV7-2	CASSPSRDTLNTEAFF	TGTGCCAGCAGCCCGTCCCGGGACACCCTGAACACTGAAGCTTTCTTT
TRBJ2-7	NA	14	NA	TRBV2	CASSEDRETYEQYF	TGTGCCAGCAGTGAAGACAGAGAGACCTACGAGCAGTACTTC
TRBJ1-1	NA	14	NA	TRBV28	CASSFFRSDTEAFF	TGTGCCAGCAGTTTTTTTCGGAGTGACACTGAAGCTTTCTTT
TRBJ1-2	TRBD1	18	once	TRBV19	CASSPRDRQRTPNYGYTF	TGTGCCAGTAGTCCCCGGGACAGGCAGAGGACACCTAACTATGGCTACACCTTC
TRBJ1-3	NA	14	NA	TRBV5-1	CASRLSPSGNTIYF	TGCGCCAGCAGACTCTCTCCTTCAGGAAACACCATATATTTT
TRBJ2-7	NA	14	NA	TRBV7-8	CASNTGIPSYEQYF	TGTGCCAGCAACACCGGGATACCCTCCTACGAGCAGTACTTC
TRBJ1-3	NA	15	NA	TRBV10-3	CAISDRDPSGNTIYF	TGTGCCATCAGTGATCGGGATCCCTCTGGAAACACCATATATTTT
TRBJ2-5	TRBD2	15	NA	TRBV7-3	CASSLSSGGLETQYF	TGTGCCAGCAGCTTAAGTAGCGGGGGGTTAGAGACCCAGTACTTC
TRBJ2-1	TRBD2	15	NA	TRBV9	CASAKAGTSNNEQFF	TGTGCCAGCGCCAAGGCCGGGACTAGTAACAATGAGCAGTTCTTC
TRBJ1-4	TRBD1	14	NA	TRBV9	CASSVGQGNEKLFF	TGTGCCAGCAGCGTAGGACAGGGTAATGAAAAACTGTTTTTT
TRBJ1-4	NA	17	NA	TRBV28	CASSRPGRGRANEKLFF	TGTGCCAGCAGTCGACCGGGGCGGGGCCGGGCTAATGAAAAACTGTTTTTT
TRBJ1-6	NA	15	NA	TRBV6-5	CASSYSNGGNSPLHF	TGTGCCAGCAGTTACTCGAACGGGGGAAATTCACCCCTCCACTTT
TRBJ2-1	NA	14	NA	TRBV19	CASSIDRWRREQFF	TGTGCCAGTAGTATAGACCGGTGGAGACGTGAGCAGTTCTTC
TRBJ2-3	TRBD2	17	NA	TRBV5-4	CASSLGETSASTDTQYF	TGTGCCAGCAGCTTGGGCGAGACTAGCGCCAGCACAGATACGCAGTATTTT
TRBJ2-2	NA	12	NA	TRBV7-3	CASSRTTGELFF	TGTGCCAGCAGCCGTACAACCGGGGAGCTGTTTTTT
TRBJ1-2	NA	13	NA	TRBV10-3	CAISVDFNYGYTF	TGTGCCATCAGTGTGGACTTTAACTATGGCTACACCTTC
TRBJ2-5	NA	14	NA	TRBV21-1	CASSKARGGETQYF	TGTGCCAGCAGCAAAGCGCGTGGGGGGGAGACCCAGTACTTC
TRBJ2-3	NA	13	NA	TRBV14	CASSPNPADTQYF	TGTGCCAGCAGCCCTAACCCCGCAGATACGCAGTATTTT
TRBJ2-5	NA	17	NA	TRBV19	CASSYAFLGTRGETQYF	TGTGCCAGTAGCTACGCTTTTCTCGGGACTCGCGGGGAGACCCAGTACTTC
TRBJ1-1	NA	14	NA	TRBV15	CATSRQGKNTEAFF	TGTGCCACCAGCAGACAGGGAAAGAACACTGAAGCTTTCTTT
TRBJ2-7	TRBD1	14	NA	TRBV5-3	CARSQDRGLIEQYF	TGTGCCAGAAGCCAAGACAGGGGGCTCATCGAGCAGTACTTC
TRBJ1-4	NA	17	NA	TRBV7-9	CASSLQGSYATNEKLFF	TGTGCCAGCAGCCTACAGGGCTCGTATGCAACTAATGAAAAACTGTTTTTT
TRBJ2-5	NA	17	NA	TRBV4-3	CASSQDNEGRLGETQYF	TGCGCCAGCAGCCAAGATAACGAAGGGAGGTTGGGAGAGACCCAGTACTTC
TRBJ1-6	NA	15	NA	TRBV2	CASTPDTGYNSPLHF	TGTGCCAGCACCCCAGATACAGGCTATAATTCACCCCTCCACTTT
TRBJ2-5	TRBD2	17	NA	TRBV9	CASSVVGSGRGSETQYF	TGTGCCAGCAGCGTAGTCGGCAGCGGGAGAGGGTCAGAGACCCAGTACTTC
TRBJ2-2	TRBD1	15	NA	TRBV6-1	CASSDDRGWTGELFF	TGTGCCAGCAGTGACGACAGGGGGTGGACCGGGGAGCTGTTTTTT
TRBJ1-5	TRBD1	15	NA	TRBV18	CASSPQQGDNQPQHF	TGTGCCAGCTCACCACAGCAGGGGGACAATCAGCCCCAGCATTTT